Listed below are T cell receptor beta chains from one sample, sequenced in a study of T-cell reconstitution after alpha-beta-depleted transplantation in children. Via MiXCR, TCRdb re-called the PCR reads, giving one row per CDR3 protein. The data contain roughly 500,000 distinct CDR3 sequences, around a third of them singletons. The sample in question was PBMCs from the stem cell graft donor, obtained from the stem cell graft. These receptors were obtained from a human donor who donated a stem cell graft to a child with aplastic anemia. Both conserved end residues are part of each CDR3. The D gene is left open where the match is weak. The listing skips clone size in some rows; elsewhere it reads once, few, many or a size class.

size	V	D	J	CDR3	DNA
many	TRBV29-1	NA	TRBJ1-1	CSGMGTEAFF	TGCAGCGGGATGGGGACTGAAGCTTTCTTT
NA	TRBV3-1	TRBD1	TRBJ1-1	CASSQDPRQGGNTEAFF	TGTGCCAGCAGCCAAGACCCCCGGCAGGGGGGGAACACTGAAGCTTTCTTT
NA	TRBV5-1	NA	TRBJ2-5	CASTWEETQYF	TGCGCCAGCACATGGGAGGAGACCCAGTACTTC
NA	TRBV27	TRBD1	TRBJ2-5	CASSSGAGTGVETQYF	TGTGCCAGCAGTTCCGGCGCCGGGACAGGGGTGGAGACCCAGTACTTC
NA	TRBV4-3	TRBD2	TRBJ2-5	CASSQATSGIGETQYF	TGCGCCAGCAGCCAAGCAACTAGCGGGATTGGAGAGACCCAGTACTTC
NA	TRBV5-1	NA	TRBJ2-5	CASRSGIQETQYF	TGCGCCAGCAGGTCAGGAATACAAGAGACCCAGTACTTC
NA	TRBV4-3	NA	TRBJ1-3	CASSQEAAYSGNTIYF	TGCGCCAGCAGCCAAGAAGCAGCCTACTCTGGAAACACCATATATTTT
NA	TRBV7-2	NA	TRBJ2-1	CASSFFQGFGYNEQFF	TGTGCCAGCAGCTTTTTCCAGGGGTTTGGATACAATGAGCAGTTCTTC
NA	TRBV19	NA	TRBJ2-3	CASSIGDSSRLTDTQYF	TGTGCCAGTAGTATCGGAGACTCTTCAAGACTCACAGATACGCAGTATTTT
few	TRBV15	NA	TRBJ1-2	CATSTADYGYTF	TGTGCCACCAGCACCGCCGACTATGGCTACACCTTC
NA	TRBV20-1	NA	TRBJ1-6	CSANEGGGTNSPLHF	TGCAGTGCTAATGAGGGAGGAGGGACTAATTCACCCCTCCACTTT
once	TRBV28	TRBD1	TRBJ2-7	CASSPSPGTGAYEQYF	TGTGCCAGCAGTCCCTCCCCCGGGACAGGGGCCTACGAGCAGTACTTC
NA	TRBV19	TRBD2	TRBJ2-4	CASSIQASGRGTQNIQYF	TGTGCCAGTAGTATCCAGGCTAGCGGGAGGGGTACCCAAAACATTCAGTACTTC
NA	TRBV12-3/TRBV12-4	NA	TRBJ2-5	CASSFAPGETQYF	TGTGCCAGCAGTTTCGCGCCTGGAGAGACCCAGTACTTC
NA	TRBV4-1	TRBD2	TRBJ2-7	CAISPGLADPYEQYF	TGTGCCATCAGCCCCGGGCTAGCGGACCCCTACGAGCAGTACTTC
few	TRBV5-6	NA	TRBJ2-6	CASSPGGFGHGTGANVLTF	TGTGCCAGCAGCCCTGGAGGGTTTGGGCATGGGACTGGGGCCAACGTCCTGACTTTC
few	TRBV7-9	NA	TRBJ2-1	CASSADYNEQFF	TGTGCCAGCAGCGCCGACTACAATGAGCAGTTCTTC
NA	TRBV5-6	TRBD2	TRBJ2-5	CASKRRLTSGGETQYF	TGTGCCAGCAAACGACGACTCACTAGCGGCGGGGAGACCCAGTACTTC
NA	TRBV12-3/TRBV12-4	NA	TRBJ2-2	CASIFSGNTGELFF	TGTGCCAGCATTTTTTCAGGGAACACCGGGGAACTGTTTTTT
NA	TRBV12-3/TRBV12-4	TRBD1	TRBJ1-6	CASRGTGSNSPLHF	TGTGCCAGCCGGGGGACAGGGTCAAATTCACCCCTCCACTTT
few	TRBV6-2/TRBV6-3	NA	TRBJ1-4	CASSYLGRGMNEKLFF	TGTGCCAGCAGTTACCTCGGAAGAGGGATGAATGAAAAACTGTTTTTT
once	TRBV30	TRBD1	TRBJ2-1	CAWREKGQGGRSYNEQFF	TGTGCCTGGAGGGAAAAGGGACAGGGAGGGAGGTCCTACAATGAGCAGTTCTTC
few	TRBV29-1	NA	TRBJ1-5	CSAQGASNQPQHF	TGCAGCGCCCAAGGGGCTAGCAATCAGCCCCAGCATTTT
NA	TRBV9	NA	TRBJ2-1	CASSTRGDLVGHNEQFF	TGTGCCAGCAGCACCCGTGGAGATTTAGTTGGGCACAATGAGCAGTTCTTC
few	TRBV6-1	TRBD1	TRBJ2-4	CASGTGTGGSIQYF	TGTGCCAGCGGAACCGGGACAGGGGGTTCCATTCAGTACTTC
few	TRBV20-1	NA	TRBJ1-4	CSAREWQGREKLFF	TGCAGTGCTAGAGAGTGGCAGGGGCGTGAAAAACTGTTTTTT
NA	TRBV6-5	NA	TRBJ1-2	CASRLSGSGYTF	TGTGCCAGCAGATTGTCGGGGAGTGGCTACACCTTC
NA	TRBV29-1	NA	TRBJ1-1	CSVESVGTEAFF	TGCAGCGTTGAGTCCGTCGGGACTGAAGCTTTCTTT
few	TRBV6-1	NA	TRBJ1-2	CASSEAYREGYGYTF	TGTGCCAGCAGTGAAGCATACAGGGAGGGGTATGGCTACACCTTC
NA	TRBV5-5	NA	TRBJ1-2	CASSLAGAGGYGYTF	TGTGCCAGCAGCTTGGCCGGAGCCGGGGGCTATGGCTACACCTTC
NA	TRBV29-1	NA	TRBJ2-5	CSAGRAGTPGETQYF	TGCAGCGCCGGTCGCGCCGGGACTCCCGGGGAGACCCAGTACTTC
few	TRBV20-1	NA	TRBJ1-2	CSARDSNRAGYTF	TGCAGTGCTAGAGACTCAAACAGGGCTGGCTACACCTTC
few	TRBV5-6	NA	TRBJ1-1	CASSWGVQSEAFF	TGTGCCAGCAGCTGGGGCGTTCAGAGTGAAGCTTTCTTT
NA	TRBV5-1	TRBD2	TRBJ2-4	CASSWTSGSPAKNIQYF	TGCGCCAGCAGCTGGACTAGCGGGAGCCCAGCCAAAAACATTCAGTACTTC
NA	TRBV6-2/TRBV6-3	TRBD2	TRBJ2-1	CASSYGLAGGPHEQFF	TGTGCCAGCAGTTACGGCCTAGCGGGAGGGCCCCATGAGCAGTTCTTC
NA	TRBV29-1	TRBD2	TRBJ2-2	CRGLAGGITGELFF	TGCAGGGGGTTAGCGGGAGGCATCACCGGGGAGCTGTTTTTT
NA	TRBV20-1	TRBD2	TRBJ2-3	CSARAGVTDTQYF	TGCAGTGCTAGGGCGGGAGTCACAGATACGCAGTATTTT
NA	TRBV7-9	NA	TRBJ2-3	CASSLGGPPTDTQYF	TGTGCCAGCAGCTTAGGGGGACCTCCCACAGATACGCAGTATTTT
NA	TRBV20-1	NA	TRBJ1-1	CSAPGTGLRNTEAFF	TGCAGTGCCCCCGGGACCGGACTCCGCAACACTGAAGCTTTCTTT
NA	TRBV19	NA	TRBJ1-5	CASSITGRRGNQPQHF	TGTGCCAGTAGTATAACAGGGCGAAGGGGAAATCAGCCCCAGCATTTT
NA	TRBV6-5	NA	TRBJ1-2	CASSYSTPDYGYTF	TGTGCCAGCAGTTACTCGACCCCGGACTATGGCTACACCTTC